These T cell receptor beta chains were read from a single sample in a study of OX40 agonist ivuxolimab in advanced cancers. The repertoire was sequenced with immunoSEQ multiplex PCR; TCRdb's copy has only in-frame clones and lacks some. In the table there are 70,000 to 75,000 clones, roughly 90% of which are singletons. This specimen was CD4+ or CD8+ T cells sorted from blood, taken in a trial of the OX40 agonist ivuxolimab. These receptors were collected from an adult with an advanced solid tumor such as melanoma, head and neck, liver or kidney cancer. The CDR3 runs from the conserved cysteine through the conserved F or W. D genes are given only for firm matches.

cdr3_nt,cdr3_aa,v_call,j_call,d_call
TGTGCCAGCAGCTTCGGAGGAAATAATTCACCCCTCCACTTT,CASSFGGNNSPLHF,TRBV5-6,TRBJ1-6,-
TGTGCCAGCAGCACCTTAGCGGGAGATGTTGAGCAGTTCTTC,CASSTLAGDVEQFF,TRBV11-3,TRBJ2-1,TRBD2
TGTGCCAGCAGCTTAACCGGACAGGGGGAGACCCAGTACTTC,CASSLTGQGETQYF,TRBV11-3,TRBJ2-5,TRBD1
TGTGCCAGCAGCTTACATTTGGGAGCCACGTACTTC,CASSLHLGATYF,TRBV7-8,TRBJ2-7,-
TGTGCCAGCAGCTTAGGCGGTGGTGTAAGCACTGAAGCTTTCTTT,CASSLGGGVSTEAFF,TRBV11-3,TRBJ1-1,-
TGTGCCAGCAGCGTAGATCCAGCGGGAGTCTCCTACGAGCAGTACTTC,CASSVDPAGVSYEQYF,TRBV9,TRBJ2-7,TRBD2
TGCGCCAGCAGCAACCTCGAAGGATCCTACGAGCAGTACTTC,CASSNLEGSYEQYF,TRBV5-1,TRBJ2-7,-
TGTGCCATCAGTGGAGGGGGTAATGAAAAACTGTTTTTT,CAISGGGNEKLFF,TRBV10-3,TRBJ1-4,-
TGTGCCATCAATACCGACATGTACGAGCAGTACTTC,CAINTDMYEQYF,TRBV10-3,TRBJ2-7,-
TGTGCCAGTAGTGGGAGGACAACTAATGAAAAACTGTTTTTT,CASSGRTTNEKLFF,TRBV19,TRBJ1-4,-
TGTGCCAGCACCGGGACAGGGGGCCTTAATGAAAAACTGTTTTTT,CASTGTGGLNEKLFF,TRBV6-1,TRBJ1-4,TRBD1